This T cell receptor (beta chain) was retrieved from a study of blood T cell repertoires in COVID-19. The method was immunoSEQ multiplex PCR; TCRdb's version includes in-frame clones alone and lacks a portion of them. The top ten hold around two fifths of the sample, which has 90,000 to 140,000 clones, roughly 79% seen once. The CDR3 contains 14 residues. Looked up from germline, CDR1 is SEHNR and CDR2 is FQNEAQ (reference sequence). Trimming took 1 base from V and 3 from J, leaving 9 bases between them. The TCR originated in a man older than 75 with acute or convalescent COVID-19. Sequences were obtained from peripheral blood. The chain couples TRBV7-9 to TRBJ1-1; D unresolved. DNA for the CDR3: TGTGCCAGCAGCTTAGAGGGAGCCTACACTGAAGCTTTCTTT. Protein sequence: CASSLEGAYTEAFF.